The 2 T cell receptor beta chains reported below all come from one sample, sequenced in a study of control samples from healthy donors and cancer patients. Only in-frame clones appear in the TCRdb table, and some are missing; sequencing was by immunoSEQ multiplex PCR. The data show some 90,000 clones, about 89% seen once. The sequenced sample consisted of blood. Source of these receptors: an older woman in good health.

J is TRBJ1-2 and V is TRBV2, with 8 nucleotides matching TRBD1. Germline lookup yields CDR1 SNHLY and CDR2 FYNNEI. The CDR3 runs 14 residues. V gave up 6 bases and J gave up 2 bases; unmatched junction bases: 5. This CDR3 reads CASSPTGENYGYTF. Here the CDR3 DNA reads TGTGCCAGCAGCCCGACAGGGGAAAACTATGGCTACACCTTC. Variable domain in full (rest from reference TRBV2 and TRBJ1-2): EPEVTQTPSHQVTQMGQEVILRCVPISNHLYFYWYRQILGQKVEFLVSFYNNEISEKSEIFDDQFSVERPDGSNFTLKIRSTKLEDSAMYFCASSPTGENYGYTFGSGTRLTVV.

CDR3 protein: CASMGWRGPPYEQYF. The CDR3 coding sequence is TGTGCCAGCATGGGTTGGCGGGGGCCTCCCTACGAGCAGTACTTC. This chain links TRBV2 with TRBJ2-7; TRBD2 is a possible D gene (7 bases). Between the trimmed V and J ends, which lost 7 bases and 2 bases, there was a span of 18 bases. The CDR3 consists of 15 residues. In germline, CDR1 is SNHLY, CDR2 FYNNEI.